This T cell receptor beta chain was recorded in a study of shared clonotypes between healthy human individuals. Study-wide results and limits: Generally, estimated richness proved larger in naive subsets than it did in memory subsets.

Method: immunoSEQ multiplex PCR; TCRdb's copy keeps in-frame clones and lacks some. The sample has roughly 2 million clones, 90% to 96% seen once; the top ten hold more than 0.1%. Notes on this clone: The antigen is undetermined.

The CDR3 totals 15 residues. In germline, CDR1 is MNHNY, CDR2 SVGAGI (reference sequence). V shed 2 bases and J shed 10 bases, with 15 bases lying between them. The sequencing sample was made of naive CD4+ T cells sorted from blood. The subset is: CD45RA+ positively selected. This chain connects TRBV6-6 to TRBJ1-6; D is uncertain. The TCR sequence derives from a man younger than 35 in good health. DNA for the CDR3: TGTGCCAGCAGTTACGCGATTGGAGGAAGATCACCCCTCCACTTT. Translation gives CASSYAIGGRSPLHF.